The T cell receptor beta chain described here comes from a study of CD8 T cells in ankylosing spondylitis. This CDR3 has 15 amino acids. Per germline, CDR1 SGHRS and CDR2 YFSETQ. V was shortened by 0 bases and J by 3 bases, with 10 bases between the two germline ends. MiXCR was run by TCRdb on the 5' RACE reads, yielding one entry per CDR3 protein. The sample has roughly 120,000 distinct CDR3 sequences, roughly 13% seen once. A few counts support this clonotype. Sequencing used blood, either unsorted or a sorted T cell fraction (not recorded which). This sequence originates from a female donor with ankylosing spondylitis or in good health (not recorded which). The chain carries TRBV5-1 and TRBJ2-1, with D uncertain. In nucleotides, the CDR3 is TGCGCCAGCAGCTTGGACAGTCCCTACTACAATGAGCAGTTCTTC. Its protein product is CASSLDSPYYNEQFF.